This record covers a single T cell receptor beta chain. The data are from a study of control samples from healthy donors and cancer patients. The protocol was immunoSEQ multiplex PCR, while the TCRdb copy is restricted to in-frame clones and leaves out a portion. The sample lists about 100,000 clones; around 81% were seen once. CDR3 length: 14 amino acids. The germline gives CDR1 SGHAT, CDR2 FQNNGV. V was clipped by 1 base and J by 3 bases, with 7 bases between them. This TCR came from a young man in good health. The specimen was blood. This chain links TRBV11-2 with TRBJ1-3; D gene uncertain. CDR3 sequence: CASSLAAIGNTIYF. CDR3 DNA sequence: TGTGCCAGCAGCTTAGCCGCTATTGGAAACACCATATATTTT. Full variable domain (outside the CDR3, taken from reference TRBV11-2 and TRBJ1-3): EAGVAQSPRYKIIEKRQSVAFWCNPISGHATLYWYQQILGQGPKLLIQFQNNGVVDDSQLPKDRFSAERLKGVDSTLKIQPAKLEDSAVYLCASSLAAIGNTIYFGEGSWLTVV.